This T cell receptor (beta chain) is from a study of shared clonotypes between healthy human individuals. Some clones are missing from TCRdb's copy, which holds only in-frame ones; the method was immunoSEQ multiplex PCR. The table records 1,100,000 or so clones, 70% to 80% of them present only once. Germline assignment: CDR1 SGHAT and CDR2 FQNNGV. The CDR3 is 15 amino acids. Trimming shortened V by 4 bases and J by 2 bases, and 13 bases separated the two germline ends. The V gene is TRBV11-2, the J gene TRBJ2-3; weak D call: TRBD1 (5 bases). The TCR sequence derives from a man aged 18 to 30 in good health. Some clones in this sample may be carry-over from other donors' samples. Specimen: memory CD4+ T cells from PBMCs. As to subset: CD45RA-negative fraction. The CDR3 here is CASSWGLRTTDTQYF. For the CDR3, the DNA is TGTGCCAGCAGCTGGGGCTTGCGGACCACAGATACGCAGTATTTT.